Below, one TCR beta chain is given with its context. This receptor's antigen is unknown. Base-call qualities are not available, and no considerably larger clone is one nucleotide away. These data are taken from a study of blood T cell repertoires in COVID-19 (TCRdb year 2020). In terms of the full investigation: Collaborator samples came from the United States, Italy and Spain and covered acute and convalescent phases of COVID-19. The prospective study material was composed of cDNA or gDNA derived from T cells, B-cell-depleted T cells, or PBMCs. Samples came from the ongoing ImmuneRACE study (first 160 participants) plus 1,254 subjects from 6 global collaborators. A freely available public database, intended as a resource for researchers studying the immune response to SARS-CoV-2, is where the repertoires were released. Sample metadata almost always included a de-identified subject ID, COVID-19 status, age in years and sex. Subjects who had been exposed to COVID-19, were actively infected with it, or had recovered from it provided the deeply sampled blood TCRbeta repertoires that made up the dataset. Where available, HLA class I and class II types were taken from metadata supplied by the sample provider and were not determined by assay-based typing. Study-wide findings and limitations: The amount of clinical and demographic metadata varied by source and participant and was provided uncurated.

V and J are truncated by 2 bases and 4 bases respectively, leaving an intervening sequence of 11 bases. From the germline V gene, CDR1 is MNHEY and CDR2 is SVGAGI. From the cysteine through the phenylalanine, the CDR3 covers 14 amino acids. The entry retains the CDR3 DNA only, 42 bases that are in frame from base 1. The immunoSEQ Assay, a bias-controlled multiplex PCR, was used to amplify TCRbeta CDR3 regions from genomic DNA. In the source study's methods: The number of nucleated cells in each sample was estimated by amplification of reference gene primers within the assay. Sequence reads were collapsed and filtered to measure the absolute abundance of every unique TCRbeta CDR3 rearrangement. For each sample, productive Simpson clonality was calculated by taking the square root of Simpson's diversity index across productive rearrangements. Here the immuneACCESS table is served through TCRdb, limited to in-frame sequences with V and J called. Missing clones are a known gap in these copies; in checked studies unresolved V genes cover under half, and the rest lacks a known reason. D and trimming were read from the DNA, whereas the V and J calls and clone size are those reported in that table. For this sample there are 200,000 to 250,000 clones; over 75% appear just once. The biggest ten clones account for roughly 4.5% of the sample.

Enrolling through a virtual design, the prospective study's participants ranged in age from roughly 18 to 90 years and lived across 24 United States geographic areas. In the prospective study, participants were assigned to cohorts based on the clinical history participants reported in a screening survey and a study questionnaire. In the prospective study, mobile phlebotomists collected whole blood, serum and a nasopharyngeal or oropharyngeal swab from each participant. Additional blood draws and questionnaires over an approximately 2-month period could optionally be provided by prospective study participants. Blood samples from the prospective study were shipped frozen or at room temperature prior to DNA extraction.

The chain uses TRBV6-5 and TRBJ1-2, with no D gene named confidently. The sequencing sample was made of PBMCs or T cells enriched from blood (not recorded which). This clonotype originated in a man between 25 and 39 years old with acute COVID-19. DNA sequence: TGTGCCAGCAGTTACAAGGAGGGTGGCTATGGCTACACCTTC. The encoded protein is CASSYKEGGYGYTF.